Listed below are T cell receptor beta chains from one sample, sequenced in a study of OX40 agonist ivuxolimab in advanced cancers. Profiling relied on immunoSEQ multiplex PCR, and the TCRdb table lists in-frame clones only, not all of them. The table includes under 150,000 clones, 80% to 90% detected once. Sequences were derived from CD4+ or CD8+ T cells sorted from blood, sampled in a trial of the OX40 agonist ivuxolimab. All receptors come from an adult with an advanced solid tumor such as melanoma, head and neck, liver or kidney cancer. CDR3s include the opening cysteine and the closing phenylalanine or tryptophan. The D gene is left open where the match is weak. A row's size may be missing; if present it is once, few, many or a size class.

J	size	D	V	CDR3	DNA
TRBJ1-3	NA	TRBD1	TRBV7-6	CASSPWDREAVVSSGNTIYF	TGTGCCAGCAGCCCATGGGACAGGGAAGCGGTTGTAAGCTCTGGAAACACCATATATTTT
TRBJ2-5	NA	TRBD2	TRBV5-1	CASSLAGGPETQYF	TGCGCCAGCAGCTTAGCGGGGGGCCCAGAGACCCAGTACTTC
TRBJ1-4	NA	NA	TRBV27	CASSKTGSREKLFF	TGTGCCAGCAGTAAGACAGGTTCGAGGGAAAAACTGTTTTTT
TRBJ2-5	NA	NA	TRBV29-1	CSVEEEQRETQYF	TGCAGCGTTGAAGAGGAGCAGAGGGAGACCCAGTACTTC
TRBJ2-3	NA	TRBD2	TRBV19	CASSINSGGLTDTQYF	TGTGCCAGTAGTATAAATAGCGGGGGGCTCACAGATACGCAGTATTTT
TRBJ2-7	NA	NA	TRBV5-1	CASSLDKSYEQYF	TGCGCCAGCAGCTTGGACAAATCCTACGAGCAGTACTTC
TRBJ2-3	NA	TRBD2	TRBV19	CASNGAAGVEYTQYF	TGTGCCAGTAATGGCGCGGCGGGGGTGGAGTATACGCAGTATTTT
TRBJ2-1	NA	NA	TRBV28	CASSPSDLNSYNEQFF	TGTGCCAGCAGCCCCTCGGACCTGAACTCCTACAATGAGCAGTTCTTC
TRBJ1-4	NA	NA	TRBV5-1	CASSPRAFGRVNEKLFF	TGCGCCAGCAGCCCGCGGGCCTTCGGCAGGGTTAATGAAAAACTGTTTTTT
TRBJ2-7	NA	NA	TRBV21-1	CASSKTPGSGTGGTYEQYF	TGTGCCAGCAGCAAAACTCCAGGATCCGGGACAGGGGGCACCTACGAGCAGTACTTC
TRBJ2-3	NA	NA	TRBV7-2	CASSLRASTDTQYF	TGTGCCAGCTCTCTAAGAGCGAGCACAGATACGCAGTATTTT
TRBJ2-2	NA	NA	TRBV19	CASSITQGGNTGELFF	TGTGCCAGTAGTATTACTCAGGGGGGAAACACCGGGGAGCTGTTTTTT
TRBJ1-2	NA	NA	TRBV7-8	CASSLERLGQRLPEEGYTF	TGTGCCAGCAGCTTAGAAAGGCTTGGACAGCGCCTCCCGGAGGAGGGCTACACCTTC
TRBJ1-4	NA	NA	TRBV11-2	CASSSQGANEKLFF	TGTGCCAGCAGCTCCCAAGGGGCTAATGAAAAACTGTTTTTT
TRBJ1-4	NA	TRBD1	TRBV5-1	CASSVDRGSFLNEKLFF	TGCGCCAGCAGCGTCGACAGGGGATCTTTCCTTAATGAAAAACTGTTTTTT
TRBJ1-1	few	NA	TRBV7-6	CASSLGTNTEAFF	TGTGCCAGCAGCTTGGGCACCAACACTGAAGCTTTCTTT
TRBJ1-1	NA	NA	TRBV19	CATARNGYEAFF	TGTGCCACCGCTCGGAACGGGTATGAAGCTTTCTTT
TRBJ1-1	NA	NA	TRBV10-2	CASRANKVNTEAFF	TGCGCCAGCAGGGCTAATAAGGTGAACACTGAAGCTTTCTTT
TRBJ1-6	NA	NA	TRBV19	CASSHQGGNSPLHF	TGTGCCAGTAGTCACCAGGGAGGTAATTCACCCCTCCACTTT
TRBJ1-2	few	NA	TRBV9	CASSVAVASNYGYTF	TGTGCCAGCAGCGTAGCGGTCGCTTCTAACTATGGCTACACCTTC
TRBJ2-3	NA	TRBD2	TRBV10-3	CAISGRGGTDTQYF	TGTGCCATCAGTGGGCGGGGGGGCACAGATACGCAGTATTTT
TRBJ2-5	NA	NA	TRBV5-1	CASSWGPKGQAETQYF	TGCGCCAGCAGCTGGGGGCCAAAGGGTCAGGCGGAGACCCAGTACTTC
TRBJ1-2	NA	NA	TRBV30	CAWGEDPTGYTF	TGTGCCTGGGGGGAAGATCCCACCGGCTACACCTTC
TRBJ2-1	NA	TRBD2	TRBV9	CASSPPLVIAGDNEQFF	TGTGCCAGCAGCCCCCCCCTCGTAATAGCGGGAGACAATGAGCAGTTCTTC
TRBJ2-6	NA	NA	TRBV30	CAWSVAPSGANVLTF	TGTGCCTGGAGTGTGGCGCCCTCTGGGGCCAACGTCCTGACTTTC
TRBJ1-3	few	TRBD1	TRBV18	CASSPPTGAGNTIYF	TGTGCCAGCTCACCACCAACAGGGGCTGGAAACACCATATATTTT
TRBJ1-5	NA	TRBD1	TRBV28	CASREQGVQPQHF	TGTGCCAGCAGAGAACAGGGGGTGCAGCCCCAGCATTTT
TRBJ1-1	NA	NA	TRBV28	CASSPPGGVDTEAFF	TGTGCCAGCAGTCCCCCCGGGGGGGTCGACACTGAAGCTTTCTTT
TRBJ2-6	NA	NA	TRBV28	CASSFVGTGANVLTF	TGTGCCAGCAGTTTCGTAGGAACTGGGGCCAACGTCCTGACTTTC
TRBJ2-7	NA	TRBD2	TRBV7-2	CASSSSPGLAGGEQYF	TGTGCCAGCAGCTCCTCCCCAGGACTAGCGGGGGGGGAGCAGTACTTC
TRBJ2-2	NA	NA	TRBV6-5	CASSSPFGELFF	TGTGCCAGCAGTTCACCTTTCGGGGAGCTGTTTTTT
TRBJ1-4	once	NA	TRBV5-1	CASSLGTSNEKLFF	TGCGCCAGCAGCCTCGGGACAAGTAATGAAAAACTGTTTTTT
TRBJ2-7	once	NA	TRBV25-1	CASSESGGGRVYEQYF	TGTGCCAGCAGTGAATCAGGGGGGGGCAGGGTTTACGAGCAGTACTTC
TRBJ2-2	once	TRBD2	TRBV9	CASSVGVAGGTGELFF	TGTGCCAGCAGCGTAGGGGTAGCGGGAGGGACCGGGGAGCTGTTTTTT
TRBJ1-4	NA	NA	TRBV7-2	CASSLSHEKLFF	TGTGCCAGCAGCTTATCACATGAAAAACTGTTTTTT
TRBJ1-3	NA	NA	TRBV5-1	CASSLSVLTGNTIYF	TGCGCCAGCAGCTTGAGTGTGCTCACTGGAAACACCATATATTTT
TRBJ1-4	once	NA	TRBV10-1	CASSVGTTNEKLFF	TGCGCCAGCAGTGTAGGGACAACGAATGAAAAACTGTTTTTT
TRBJ2-3	NA	TRBD1	TRBV28	CASSTGTGKDTQYF	TGTGCCAGCAGTACCGGGACAGGTAAAGATACGCAGTATTTT
TRBJ2-2	NA	TRBD2	TRBV7-2	CASSLELAAGELFF	TGTGCCAGCAGCTTAGAACTAGCGGCCGGGGAGCTGTTTTTT
TRBJ2-3	NA	NA	TRBV21-1	CASSKYQGYRPDTQYF	TGTGCCAGCAGCAAATATCAAGGGTATCGGCCAGATACGCAGTATTTT
TRBJ1-5	NA	NA	TRBV28	CASSVHPQPQHF	TGTGCCAGCAGTGTACATCCCCAACCCCAGCATTTT
TRBJ1-2	once	NA	TRBV6-6	CASLVGLYGYTF	TGTGCCAGTTTGGTCGGTCTCTATGGCTACACCTTC
TRBJ1-5	once	NA	TRBV7-2	CASSDIQGNQPQHF	TGTGCCAGCAGCGATATACAGGGAAATCAGCCCCAGCATTTT
TRBJ2-1	NA	NA	TRBV28	CASSLSQAQFF	TGTGCCAGCAGTTTATCTCAGGCACAGTTCTTC
TRBJ2-7	NA	TRBD1	TRBV2	CASRDPGQGVGEQYF	TGTGCCAGCAGGGACCCGGGACAGGGGGTCGGCGAGCAGTACTTC